The 31 T cell receptor beta chains reported below all come from one sample, sequenced in a study of cytomegalovirus exposure and HLA in healthy donors. Primers: 60 Vbeta forward and 13 Jbeta reverse. Sequenced by immunoSEQ multiplex PCR; TCRdb stores in-frame clones only, minus some. Of fewer than 250,000 clones detected, 82% appear once; the ten largest clones hold about 6.4%. The material sequenced was PBMCs. The receptor set was obtained from a man aged 35-49 years in good health and CMV-seropositive.

V is TRBV29-1 and J is TRBJ1-1, with D unclear. The CDR3 has 10 residues. CDR1 and CDR2 from the germline V gene are SQVTM and ANQGSEA. V was pared by 0 bases and J by 13 bases, with 9 bases between. The CDR3 DNA is TGCAGCGTTGAAGAAACCGGGGTTTTCTTT. It is translated as CSVEETGVFF.

This chain connects TRBV7-3 to TRBJ1-1; D possibly corresponds to TRBD1 (6 bases). The CDR3 covers 13 residues. Trimming took 4 bases from V and 4 from J, leaving 10 bases between them. CDR1 SGHTA and CDR2 FQGTGA come from the germline V gene. This CDR3 reads CASSSRGITEAFF. In DNA, the CDR3 is TGTGCCAGCAGCTCTAGGGGGATCACTGAAGCTTTCTTT.

This chain uses TRBV2 with TRBJ2-3; 13 nucleotides agree with TRBD2. Germline V lookup: CDR1 SNHLY, CDR2 FYNNEI. Trimming cost V 8 bases and J 0 bases; bases outside gene matches: 5. The CDR3 totals 16 residues. CDR3 DNA sequence: TGTGCCAGCTATGGGGGACTAGCGGGAAGCACAGATACGCAGTATTTT. Translation gives CASYGGLAGSTDTQYF.

The chain employs TRBV7-9 and TRBJ2-2; possible D gene TRBD1, 5 bases. Germline-derived CDR1 and CDR2 are SEHNR and FQNEAQ (reference sequence). V lost 4 bases and J 7 bases, leaving 13 bases between the germline ends. The CDR3 has 14 residues. The CDR3 spells CASSYSGADGELFF. The CDR3 region has the DNA TGTGCCAGCAGCTACTCTGGGGCTGACGGGGAGCTGTTTTTT.

This clone occurred once. The gene calls are TRBV30 and TRBJ2-5; tentatively, D is TRBD2 (7 bases). Gene TRBJ2-7 matches the end of the DNA better, so the J call may be wrong. Germline V gene lookup returns CDR1 GTSNPN and CDR2 SVGIG (reference sequence). This CDR3 region has 13 residues. This CDR3 reads CAWMGGGLYEQYF. The CDR3 nucleotides read TGTGCCTGGATGGGAGGGGGGCTCTACGAGCAGTACTTC.

This clone occurred a few times. V usage is TRBV6-1 and J usage is TRBJ2-1, with a weak D call TRBD1 (6 bases). This CDR3 is 14 amino acids long. Germline assignment: CDR1 MNHNS and CDR2 SASEGT. The V gene lost 11 bases and the J gene lost 6 bases, with 20 bases spanning the gap. CDR3 bases: TGTGCCGGGACACGCGAGGGAGACTCCAATGAGCAGTTCTTC. The encoded protein is CAGTREGDSNEQFF.

The chain has TRBV5-6 and TRBJ1-2; 9 nucleotides match TRBD1. Germline values: CDR1 SGHDT, CDR2 YYEEEE. The trim removed 2 bases at V and 5 bases at J, leaving 4 bases unmatched. The CDR3 sequence is 14 residues long. CDR3 coding DNA: TGTGCCAGCAGCTTCGGGACAGGGAGATATGGCTACACCTTC. As protein: CASSFGTGRYGYTF.

The chain combines TRBV14 with TRBJ2-5; TRBD2 aligns across 11 bases. The CDR3 loop spans 16 amino acids. Germline values: CDR1 SGHDN, CDR2 FVKESK. V was clipped by 4 bases and J by 4 bases; unmatched bases: 8. CDR3: CASSLRLAGRPETQYF. The CDR3 coding sequence is TGTGCCAGCAGCCTCCGACTAGCGGGAAGGCCAGAGACCCAGTACTTC. Combining the CDR3 with reference TRBV14 and TRBJ2-5 gives the whole variable domain EAGVTQFPSHSVIEKGQTVTLRCDPISGHDNLYWYRRVMGKEIKFLLHFVKESKQDESGMPNNRFLAERTGGTYSTLKVQPAELEDSGVYFCASSLRLAGRPETQYFGPGTRLLVL.

The V call is TRBV19, the J call TRBJ2-3; no definite D call. Germline V gene sequence: CDR1 LNHDA, CDR2 SQIVND (reference sequence). This CDR3 has 12 amino acids. Trimming stripped 5 bases from V and 4 bases from J, with 7 bases between. Here the CDR3 reads CASSLSSDTQYF. CDR3 in DNA: TGTGCCAGTAGTCTTAGTTCAGATACGCAGTATTTT.

The CDR3 nucleotides read TGCAGCGTTGAAGGCCTGACAGGGGGAGGCACTGAAGCTTTCTTT. Encoded protein: CSVEGLTGGGTEAFF. The chain has TRBV29-1 and TRBJ1-1; 9 positions match TRBD1. V was pared by 1 base and J by 4 bases, with 7 bases of the junction left unmatched. The CDR3 extends over 15 amino acids. Germline values: CDR1 SQVTM, CDR2 ANQGSEA.

The chain carries TRBV6-5 and TRBJ2-5; 9 nucleotides agree with TRBD1. The J call may not be correct, given that the DNA end is closer to TRBJ2-7. Germline V gene data show CDR1 as MNHEY and CDR2 as SVGAGI. CDR3 size: 16 residues. Here the CDR3 DNA reads TGTGCCAGCAGTTACTCCGGGACAGGGTTTCTTTACGAGCAGTACTTC. Translated, it gives CASSYSGTGFLYEQYF.

The chain combines TRBV7-2 with TRBJ2-1; possibly TRBD1 for D (6 bases). The CDR3 spans 13 residues. The germline V and J ends were trimmed by 3 bases and 6 bases, with 9 bases remaining between them. In germline, CDR1 is SGHTA, CDR2 FQGNSA. Here the CDR3 reads CASSFSGVNEQFF. The DNA for the CDR3 is TGTGCCAGCAGCTTCTCAGGGGTCAATGAGCAGTTCTTC.

The V gene is TRBV30, the J gene TRBJ1-2, with D perhaps TRBD1 (5 bases). Between the trimmed V and J ends, which lost 0 bases and 3 bases, there was a span of 8 bases. The CDR3 extends over 13 amino acids. Per germline, CDR1 GTSNPN and CDR2 SVGIG (reference sequence). CDR3 nucleotide sequence: TGTGCCTGGAGTGTGGGGGAGGACTATGGCTACACCTTC. Translation gives CAWSVGEDYGYTF.

This clone was counted a few times. Other DNA sequences within the sample encode an identical CDR3. CDR3 bases: TGTGCCAGCAGCCCCCGGGGTAGCAATCAGCCCCAGCATTTT. It specifies CASSPRGSNQPQHF. The J gene is TRBJ1-5, the V gene TRBV27; D gene uncertain. This CDR3 spans 14 amino acids. The V gene lost 6 bases and the J gene lost 0 bases, with 9 bases spanning the gap. The germline V gene has CDR1 MNHEY and CDR2 SMNVEV (reference sequence).

The chain joins TRBV5-1 to TRBJ2-2, with 11 bases matching TRBD2. V was clipped by 3 bases and J by 7 bases; unmatched bases: 8. Germline CDR1 SGHRS, CDR2 YFSETQ. This CDR3 region has 16 residues. This chain's CDR3 is CASSSQTSGSNGELFF. The CDR3 coding sequence is TGCGCCAGCAGCTCGCAAACTAGCGGGAGTAACGGGGAGCTGTTTTTT.

The chain is built from TRBV6-6 and TRBJ2-3; D gene unclear. Per the germline V gene, CDR1 is MNHNY and CDR2 is SVGAGI (reference sequence). V lost 0 bases and J 2 bases, leaving 9 bases between the germline ends. There are 15 residues in the CDR3. DNA for the CDR3: TGTGCCAGCAGTTACTCGGTCACTACCACAGATACGCAGTATTTT. Residues: CASSYSVTTTDTQYF.

The chain joins TRBV4-1 to TRBJ1-1; the D is unclear. The V gene lost 5 bases and the J gene lost 1 base, with 11 bases spanning the gap. The CDR3 has 14 residues. From germline, CDR1 is MGHRA and CDR2 YSYEKL. CDR3 nucleotides: TGCGCCAGCAGCGATTTCGAGGGGAACACTGAAGCTTTCTTT. Translation gives CASSDFEGNTEAFF.

This sequence joins TRBV4-1 and TRBJ1-4, with no clear D. The CDR3 spans 15 residues. Germline values: CDR1 MGHRA, CDR2 YSYEKL. V was pared by 0 bases and J by 4 bases, with 9 bases between. The CDR3 is CASSQDPGVNEKLFF. DNA of the CDR3: TGCGCCAGCAGCCAAGATCCCGGTGTTAATGAAAAACTGTTTTTT.

J is TRBJ1-5 and V is TRBV19; no firm D call. There are 17 residues in the CDR3. Germline loops: CDR1 LNHDA, CDR2 SQIVND (reference sequence). Trimming cost V 6 bases and J 1 base, with 19 bases left between them. CDR3 in DNA: TGTGCCAGTAGAAGAGTAAGGGAGGGCCGAAGCAATCAGCCCCAGCATTTT. As protein: CASRRVREGRSNQPQHF.

The gene calls are TRBV5-6 and TRBJ1-5; D unresolved. V was cut by 3 bases and J by 1 base, with 17 bases left in between. Germline lookup yields CDR1 SGHDT and CDR2 YYEEEE. The CDR3 covers 17 residues. The CDR3 DNA follows: TGTGCCAGCAGCTCGATTCGTCGGGGAACAAGCAATCAGCCCCAGCATTTT. Protein sequence: CASSSIRRGTSNQPQHF.

The V call is TRBV5-1, the J call TRBJ2-3, with TRBD1 identical over 7 bases. The V segment lost 4 bases and the J segment 1 base; nucleotides outside the gene matches: 9. This CDR3 has 16 amino acids. Germline V gene lookup returns CDR1 SGHRS and CDR2 YFSETQ. In nucleotides, the CDR3 is TGCGCCAGCAGCCTTGCCGCAGGGGGAGGCACAGATACGCAGTATTTT. This codes for CASSLAAGGGTDTQYF.

The genes are TRBV5-1 and TRBJ1-2; 8 bases align to TRBD1. This CDR3 comprises 15 residues. Germline CDR1 SGHRS, CDR2 YFSETQ. J gave up 2 bases and V 3 bases, and 6 bases lay outside the gene matches. The CDR3 loop reads CASSSGQAPNYGYTF. CDR3 nucleotide sequence: TGCGCCAGCAGCTCGGGACAGGCGCCGAACTATGGCTACACCTTC. Looking up the rest from reference TRBV5-1 and TRBJ1-2 gives the full variable domain: KAGVTQTPRYLIKTRGQQVTLSCSPISGHRSVSWYQQTPGQGLQFLFEYFSETQRNKGNFPGRFSGRQFSNSRSEMNVSTLELGDSALYLCASSSGQAPNYGYTFGSGTRLTVV.

V gene TRBV7-8 combines with J gene TRBJ2-1; D call uncertain. Trimming stripped 1 base from V and 4 bases from J, with 11 bases between. Germline V gives CDR1 SGHVS, CDR2 FQNEAQ. This CDR3 spans 15 amino acids. This CDR3 reads CASSLVLGQYNEQFF. The CDR3 DNA reads TGTGCCAGCAGCTTAGTCTTGGGCCAGTACAATGAGCAGTTCTTC.

The chain recombines TRBV5-4 with TRBJ2-5, with 8 bases that match TRBD2. The assigned J gene may be wrong: the sequence end matches TRBJ2-7 better. CDR1 and CDR2 (germline): SGHNT, YYREEE (reference sequence). The CDR3 runs 15 residues. CDR3 protein: CASSLRVAGPYEQYF. The CDR3, as DNA: TGTGCCAGCAGCTTGCGAGTAGCGGGACCTTACGAGCAGTACTTC.

J is TRBJ2-1 and V is TRBV13; tentative D call: TRBD2 (5 bases). The CDR3 sequence is 17 residues long. The V gene's germline CDR1 is PRHDT and CDR2 FYEKMQ (reference sequence). The V gene lost 5 bases and the J gene lost 1 base, with 18 bases spanning the gap. The CDR3 loop reads CASSPPSWERSYNEQFF. The DNA of the CDR3 is TGTGCCAGCAGCCCCCCCTCGTGGGAGCGGTCCTACAATGAGCAGTTCTTC.

The rearrangement links TRBV6-5 to TRBJ2-7, with 8 bases lining up with TRBD1. Germline loops: CDR1 MNHEY, CDR2 SVGAGI. This CDR3 has 14 residues. Germline trimming cut 5 bases from V and 3 bases from J; bases unmatched to any gene: 6. For the CDR3, the DNA is TGTGCCAGCAGTGAACAGGGGGGCCTCTACGAGCAGTACGTC. Protein sequence: CASSEQGGLYEQYV.

This rearrangement joins TRBV5-6 to TRBJ1-6; D perhaps matches TRBD1 (6 bases). This CDR3 is built from 15 residues. V dropped 0 bases and J dropped 4 bases, with 8 bases sitting between them. Germline-derived CDR1 and CDR2 are SGHDT and YYEEEE. The CDR3 is CASSLVTGYNSPLHF. DNA for the CDR3: TGTGCCAGCAGCTTGGTAACAGGGTATAATTCACCCCTCCACTTT.

The chain uses TRBV6-5 and TRBJ1-5; 7 bases align to TRBD1. There are 15 residues in the CDR3. V trimming: 3 bases; J trimming: 5 bases; junction bases outside the gene matches: 7. The V gene's germline CDR1 is MNHEY and CDR2 SVGAGI. Here the CDR3 reads CASSYSDREYQPQHF. The CDR3 region has the DNA TGTGCCAGCAGTTATTCCGACAGGGAATATCAGCCCCAGCATTTT.

The gene calls are TRBV9 and TRBJ2-1, with D maybe TRBD2 (5 bases). The ends were cut back, 0 bases at V and 0 bases at J, with 7 bases in the middle. Germline CDR1 is SGDLS and CDR2 is YYNGEE. This CDR3 spans 15 amino acids. CDR3 DNA: TGTGCCAGCAGCGTAGTGGAGGTCTCCTACAATGAGCAGTTCTTC. The encoded protein is CASSVVEVSYNEQFF.

The CDR3 region has the DNA TGTGCCAGCAGTCTTCCGGGACTAGCGGGAGTGAATGAGCAGTTCTTC. It codes for CASSLPGLAGVNEQFF. V is TRBV28 and J is TRBJ2-1; 14 positions agree with TRBD2. V dropped 5 bases and J dropped 7; count of bases not matched to a gene: 7. Germline CDR1 reads MDHEN; CDR2 reads SYDVKM. This CDR3 contains 16 residues.

The chain uses TRBV30 and TRBJ1-4; perhaps TRBD1 as D (6 bases). The CDR3 extends over 15 amino acids. Per the germline V gene, CDR1 is GTSNPN and CDR2 is SVGIG (reference sequence). V lost 3 bases to trimming and J lost 7 bases, with 18 bases between them. Here the CDR3 DNA reads TGTGCCTGGAGAAGGGGGATGCCTTCAGGTGAAAAACTGTTTTTT. Its translation is CAWRRGMPSGEKLFF.